This is a list of T cell receptor beta chains from one sample in a study of blood T cell repertoires in COVID-19. Using immunoSEQ multiplex PCR, the repertoire was profiled, and TCRdb retains in-frame clones only, with some absent. The sample holds tens of thousands of clones, 89% seen once. The sample comprised peripheral blood. These TCRs come from a man over 45 with COVID-19, enrolled during active disease. Both conserved end residues are trimmed from each CDR3. Each record gives: J gene, V gene, CDR3 length, CDR3 protein.

J: TRBJ1-1
V: TRBV28
length: 11
CDR3: ASSPRQSTEAF

J: TRBJ2-1
V: TRBV6-5
length: 12
CDR3: ASSPRQVYNEQF

J: TRBJ1-1
V: TRBV9
length: 13
CDR3: ASSRAGGADTEAF

J: TRBJ2-5
V: TRBV3-1/TRBV3-2
length: 13
CDR3: ASSDQRGGGETQY

J: TRBJ2-1
V: TRBV10-3
length: 12
CDR3: AISASGEANEQF

J: TRBJ1-1
V: TRBV9
length: 11
CDR3: ASSVWPRDEAF

J: TRBJ1-3
V: TRBV30
length: 12
CDR3: AWGGGYSGNTIY

J: TRBJ1-4
V: TRBV3-1/TRBV3-2
length: 16
CDR3: ASSQGGFGTGGMEKLF

J: TRBJ2-5
V: TRBV28
length: 12
CDR3: ASSFWRAPGTQY

J: TRBJ1-1
V: TRBV3-1/TRBV3-2
length: 13
CDR3: ASSQVGRGRTEAF